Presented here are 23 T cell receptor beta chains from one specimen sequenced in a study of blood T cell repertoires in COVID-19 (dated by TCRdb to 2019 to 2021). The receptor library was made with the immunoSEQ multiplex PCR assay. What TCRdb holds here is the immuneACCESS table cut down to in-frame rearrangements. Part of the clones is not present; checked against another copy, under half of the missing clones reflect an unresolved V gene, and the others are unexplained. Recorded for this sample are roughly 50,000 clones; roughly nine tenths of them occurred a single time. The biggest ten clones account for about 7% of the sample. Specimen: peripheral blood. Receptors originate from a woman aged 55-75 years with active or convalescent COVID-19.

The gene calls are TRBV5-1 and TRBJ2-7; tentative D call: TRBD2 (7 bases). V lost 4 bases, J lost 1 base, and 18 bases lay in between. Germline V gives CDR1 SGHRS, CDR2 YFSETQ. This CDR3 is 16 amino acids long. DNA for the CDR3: TGCGCCAGCAGCCCCCCGTCGGGGGGCGCATCCTACGAGCAGTACTTC. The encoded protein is CASSPPSGGASYEQYF.

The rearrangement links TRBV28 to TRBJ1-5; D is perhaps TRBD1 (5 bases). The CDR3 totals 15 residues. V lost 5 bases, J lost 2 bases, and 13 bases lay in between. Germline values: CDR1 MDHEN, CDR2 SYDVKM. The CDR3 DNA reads TGTGCCAGCAGTCAAAGACAGTACCGCAATCAGCCCCAGCATTTT. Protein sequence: CASSQRQYRNQPQHF.

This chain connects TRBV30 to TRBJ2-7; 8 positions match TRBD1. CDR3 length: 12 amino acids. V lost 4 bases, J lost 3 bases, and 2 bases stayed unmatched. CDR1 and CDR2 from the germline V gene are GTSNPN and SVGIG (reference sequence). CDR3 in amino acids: CAWTTGGYEQYF. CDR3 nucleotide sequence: TGTGCCTGGACTACAGGGGGCTACGAGCAGTACTTC.

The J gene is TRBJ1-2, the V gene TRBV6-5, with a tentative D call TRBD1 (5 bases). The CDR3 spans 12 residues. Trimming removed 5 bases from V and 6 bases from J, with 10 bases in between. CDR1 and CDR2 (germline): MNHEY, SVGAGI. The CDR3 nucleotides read TGTGCCAGCAGTACGGGGGGGGATGGCTACACCTTC. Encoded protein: CASSTGGDGYTF.

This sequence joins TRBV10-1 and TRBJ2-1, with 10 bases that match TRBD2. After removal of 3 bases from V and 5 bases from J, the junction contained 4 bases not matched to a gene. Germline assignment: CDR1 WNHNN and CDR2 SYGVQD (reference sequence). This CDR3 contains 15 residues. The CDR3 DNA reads TGCGCCAGCAGTGAATCAGCGGGGGGGAACAATGAGCAGTTCTTC. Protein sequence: CASSESAGGNNEQFF.

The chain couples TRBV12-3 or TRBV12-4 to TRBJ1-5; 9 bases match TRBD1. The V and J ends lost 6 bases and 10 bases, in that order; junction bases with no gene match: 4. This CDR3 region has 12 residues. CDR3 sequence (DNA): TGTGCCAGCAGCCCGGACAGGGGACCCCAGCATTTT. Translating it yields CASSPDRGPQHF.

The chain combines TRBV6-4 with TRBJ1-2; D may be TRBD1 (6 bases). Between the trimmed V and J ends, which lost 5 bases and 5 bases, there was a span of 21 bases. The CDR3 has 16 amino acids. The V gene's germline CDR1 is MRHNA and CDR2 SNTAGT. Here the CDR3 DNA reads TGTGCCAGCAGTCCTAACGGGGACATAGTACGGTATGGCTACACCTTC. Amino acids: CASSPNGDIVRYGYTF.

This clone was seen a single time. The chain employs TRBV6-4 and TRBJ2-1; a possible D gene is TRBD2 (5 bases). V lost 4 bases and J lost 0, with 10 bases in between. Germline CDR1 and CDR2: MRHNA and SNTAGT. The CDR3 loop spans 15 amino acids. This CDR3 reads CASSVGESSYNEQFF. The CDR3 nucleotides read TGTGCCAGCAGTGTCGGGGAGAGCTCCTACAATGAGCAGTTCTTC.

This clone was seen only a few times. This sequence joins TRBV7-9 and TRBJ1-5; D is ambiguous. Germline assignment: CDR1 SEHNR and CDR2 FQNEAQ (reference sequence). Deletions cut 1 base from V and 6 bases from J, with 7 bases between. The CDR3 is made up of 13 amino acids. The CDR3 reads CASSLEGSQPQHF. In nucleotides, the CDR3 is TGTGCCAGCAGCTTAGAAGGGAGTCAGCCCCAGCATTTT.

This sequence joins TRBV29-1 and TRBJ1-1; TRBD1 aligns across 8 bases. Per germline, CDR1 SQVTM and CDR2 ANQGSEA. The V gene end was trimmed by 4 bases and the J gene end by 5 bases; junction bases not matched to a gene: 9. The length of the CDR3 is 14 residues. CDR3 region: CSVGTGGGGTEAFF. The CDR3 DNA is TGCAGCGTTGGAACAGGGGGGGGAGGTACTGAAGCTTTCTTT.

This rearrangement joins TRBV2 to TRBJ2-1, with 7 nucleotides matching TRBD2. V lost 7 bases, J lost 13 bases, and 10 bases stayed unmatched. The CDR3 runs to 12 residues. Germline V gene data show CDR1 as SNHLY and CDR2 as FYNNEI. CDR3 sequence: CASTSNPGGQFF. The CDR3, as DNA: TGTGCCAGCACCTCTAATCCGGGGGGACAGTTCTTC.

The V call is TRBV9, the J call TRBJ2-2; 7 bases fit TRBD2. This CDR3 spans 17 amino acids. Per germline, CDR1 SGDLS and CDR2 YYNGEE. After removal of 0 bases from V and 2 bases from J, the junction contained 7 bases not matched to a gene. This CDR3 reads CASSVGWGGRNTGELFF. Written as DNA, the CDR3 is TGTGCCAGCAGCGTAGGGTGGGGCGGGAGAAACACCGGGGAGCTGTTTTTT.

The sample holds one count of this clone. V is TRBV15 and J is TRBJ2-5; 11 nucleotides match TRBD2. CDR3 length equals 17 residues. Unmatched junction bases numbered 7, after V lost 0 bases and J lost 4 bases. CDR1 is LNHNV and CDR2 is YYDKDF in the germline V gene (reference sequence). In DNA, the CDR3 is TGTGCCACCAGCAGAGAGGTTACTAGCGGGGGCCTAGAGACCCAGTACTTC. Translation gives CATSREVTSGGLETQYF.

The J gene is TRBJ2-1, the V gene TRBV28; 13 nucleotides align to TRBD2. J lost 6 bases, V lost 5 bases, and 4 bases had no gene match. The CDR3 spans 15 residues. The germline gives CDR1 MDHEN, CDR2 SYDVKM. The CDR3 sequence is CASSPGLAGTNEQFF. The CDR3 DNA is TGTGCCAGCAGTCCGGGACTAGCGGGAACCAATGAGCAGTTCTTC.

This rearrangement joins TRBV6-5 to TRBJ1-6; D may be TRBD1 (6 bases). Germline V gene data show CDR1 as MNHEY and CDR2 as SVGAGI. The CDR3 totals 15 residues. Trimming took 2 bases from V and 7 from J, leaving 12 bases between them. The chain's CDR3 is CASSYGGSRNSPLHF. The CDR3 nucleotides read TGTGCCAGCAGTTACGGGGGCTCGAGGAATTCACCCCTCCACTTT.

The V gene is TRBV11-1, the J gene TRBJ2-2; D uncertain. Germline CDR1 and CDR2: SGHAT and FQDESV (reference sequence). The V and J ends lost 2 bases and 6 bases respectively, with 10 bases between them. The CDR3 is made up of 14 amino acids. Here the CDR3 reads CASSLLAASGELFF. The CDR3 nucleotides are TGTGCCAGCAGCTTACTGGCCGCTTCCGGGGAGCTGTTTTTT.

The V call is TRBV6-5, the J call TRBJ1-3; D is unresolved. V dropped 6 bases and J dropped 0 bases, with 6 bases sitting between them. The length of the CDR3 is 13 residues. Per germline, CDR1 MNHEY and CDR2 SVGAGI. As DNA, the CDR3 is TGTGCCAGCAGCGTCAGCTCTGGAAACACCATATATTTT. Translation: CASSVSSGNTIYF.

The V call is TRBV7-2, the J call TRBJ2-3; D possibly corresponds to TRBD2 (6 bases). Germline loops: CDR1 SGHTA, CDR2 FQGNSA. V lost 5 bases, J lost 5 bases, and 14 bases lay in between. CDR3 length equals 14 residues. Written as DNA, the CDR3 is TGTGCCAGCAGCCTCGGGGGACCTAGAGATACGCAGTATTTT. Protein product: CASSLGGPRDTQYF.

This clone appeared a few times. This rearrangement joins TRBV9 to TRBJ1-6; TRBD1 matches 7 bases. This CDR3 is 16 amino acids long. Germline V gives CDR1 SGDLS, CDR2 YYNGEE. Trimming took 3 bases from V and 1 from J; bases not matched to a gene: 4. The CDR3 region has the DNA TGTGCCAGCAGCGGCACAGGGGCGTCCTATAATTCACCCCTCCACTTT. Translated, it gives CASSGTGASYNSPLHF.

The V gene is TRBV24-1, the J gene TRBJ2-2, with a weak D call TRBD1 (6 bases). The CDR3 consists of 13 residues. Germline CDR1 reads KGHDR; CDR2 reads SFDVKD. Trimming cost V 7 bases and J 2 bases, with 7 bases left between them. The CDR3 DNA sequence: TGTGCCACCAGGGACAGAAACACCGGGGAGCTGTTTTTT. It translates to CATRDRNTGELFF.

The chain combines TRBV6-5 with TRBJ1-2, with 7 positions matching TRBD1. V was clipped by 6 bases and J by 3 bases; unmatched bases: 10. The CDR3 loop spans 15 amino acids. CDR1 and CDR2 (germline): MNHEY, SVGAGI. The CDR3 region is CASSVGGNRDYGYTF. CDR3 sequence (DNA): TGTGCCAGCAGCGTAGGGGGCAATAGGGACTATGGCTACACCTTC.

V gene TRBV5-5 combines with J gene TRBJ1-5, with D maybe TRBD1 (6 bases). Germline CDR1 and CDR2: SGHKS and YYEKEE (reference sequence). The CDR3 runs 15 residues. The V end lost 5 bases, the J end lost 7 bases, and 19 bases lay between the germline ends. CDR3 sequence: CASSYHRTVQQPQHF. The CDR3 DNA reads TGTGCCAGCAGTTACCATCGGACAGTCCAGCAGCCCCAGCATTTT. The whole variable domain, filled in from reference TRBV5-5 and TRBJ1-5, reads DAGVTQSPTHLIKTRGQQVTLRCSPISGHKSVSWYQQVLGQGPQFIFQYYEKEERGRGNFPDRFSARQFPNYSSELNVNALLLGDSALYLCASSYHRTVQQPQHFGDGTRLSIL.

CDR3 amino acids: CAISGGTSSSTGELFF. The DNA for the CDR3 is TGTGCCATCAGTGGGGGGACTAGTAGTAGCACCGGGGAGCTGTTTTTT. The V and J genes are TRBV10-3 and TRBJ2-2, with TRBD2 matching over 8 bases. Germline trimming cut 4 bases from V and 4 bases from J; bases unmatched to any gene: 8. CDR3 length: 16 residues. CDR1 and CDR2 (germline): ENHRY, SYGVKD.